The rows below give T cell receptor beta chains drawn from one sample of a study of identifying expanded T cells in peripheral blood. The method was immunoSEQ multiplex PCR; TCRdb's version includes in-frame clones alone and lacks a portion of them. The repertoire consists of around 100,000 clones, with about 87% occurring once and the leading ten covering about 5.5%. Sequenced material: blood. The receptors stem from a person aged 18 to 75 in good health. Each CDR3 is given with its conserved first and last residue. Fields, in order: J gene, clone size, D gene, V gene, CDR3 DNA, CDR3 protein. A D gene is named only where the DNA matches it firmly. Clone size appears in some rows only: once, few, many, or a class for an expanded clone.

TRBJ2-2,once,.,TRBV5-4,TGTGCCAGCAGGTCAGTCAGTGCCGGGGAGCTGTTTTTT,CASRSVSAGELFF
TRBJ2-4,.,TRBD2,TRBV4-1,TGCGCCAGCAGCCAAGAACGACTAGCGGGGGGGCAGGGTAACATTCAGTACTTC,CASSQERLAGGQGNIQYF
TRBJ1-6,.,.,TRBV6-1,TGTGCCAGCAGTGAAGTCCCGTCCAATTCACCCCTCCACTTT,CASSEVPSNSPLHF
TRBJ2-5,once,.,TRBV19,TGTGCCAGTAGCGGCGTTCGGGAGACCCAGTACTTC,CASSGVRETQYF
TRBJ1-1,.,TRBD1,TRBV2,TGTGCCAGCAGTTACCGACAGGGAACGAACACTGAAGCTTTCTTT,CASSYRQGTNTEAFF
TRBJ2-1,.,.,TRBV18,TGTGCCAGCTCACGACTAGACTTGTATGAGCAGTTCTTC,CASSRLDLYEQFF
TRBJ2-3,.,.,TRBV5-5,TGTGCCAGCAGCTTGCTCGGGGACCTCACAGATACGCAGTATTTT,CASSLLGDLTDTQYF
TRBJ2-1,.,TRBD1,TRBV6-1,TGTGCCAGCAGTGAAGCACGTAGTCGACAGGGCTACCGGAACGGCGACAATGAGCAGTTCTTC,CASSEARSRQGYRNGDNEQFF
TRBJ2-2,once,.,TRBV19,TGTGCCAGTGGAAAGAACACCGGGGAGCTGTTTTTT,CASGKNTGELFF
TRBJ1-3,.,TRBD1,TRBV12-5,TGTGCTAGTGGTCAGAAACCGGGACAGGGGCACAAGTCCTCTGGAAACACCATATATTTT,CASGQKPGQGHKSSGNTIYF
TRBJ2-7,.,TRBD2,TRBV2,TGTGCCAGCAGGCGGCGGGGGGACTCCTACGAGCAGTACTTC,CASRRRGDSYEQYF
TRBJ1-5,.,.,TRBV19,TGTGCCAGTAGTATAGGAAATCAGCCCCAGCATTTT,CASSIGNQPQHF
TRBJ1-1,.,.,TRBV7-2,TGTGCCAGCAGCTTACAGGGCAACACTGAAGCTTTCTTT,CASSLQGNTEAFF
TRBJ2-7,.,.,TRBV29-1,TGCAGCGTTGGGCTCAGAGGCGAGCAGTACTTC,CSVGLRGEQYF
TRBJ1-4,.,TRBD1,TRBV5-1,TGCGCCAGCTCTTTGGCTTCCGGGACAGGGGCATTAACTAATGAAAAACTGTTTTTT,CASSLASGTGALTNEKLFF
TRBJ1-1,.,.,TRBV6-6,TGTGCCAGCAGTTACTCTAGCGGTTCGGGTGAAGCTTTCTTT,CASSYSSGSGEAFF
TRBJ2-3,.,.,TRBV18,TGTGCCAGCTCACCAAACTCAGGGAGCAGCACAGATACGCAGTATTTT,CASSPNSGSSTDTQYF
TRBJ2-2,.,TRBD2,TRBV29-1,TGCAGCGTTGCGGGACTAGCGGGAGCGCTAAACACCGGGGAGCTGTTTTTT,CSVAGLAGALNTGELFF
TRBJ1-1,.,.,TRBV29-1,TGCAGCGTTGCGACCCGGTCGGACACTGAAGCTTTCTTT,CSVATRSDTEAFF
TRBJ1-2,.,.,TRBV19,TGTGCCAGTACGGTTCCGGGGTCAAACTATGGCTACACCTTC,CASTVPGSNYGYTF
TRBJ1-1,.,TRBD1,TRBV29-1,TGCAGCGTTCCTATTGATTTTTGGGACAGGGGCTCCGATACCATGAACACTGAAGCTTTCTTT,CSVPIDFWDRGSDTMNTEAFF
TRBJ1-3,once,.,TRBV4-2,TGTGCCAGCAGCCAAGATTGGCGGGTAGGAAGAAACACCATATATTTT,CASSQDWRVGRNTIYF
TRBJ1-5,.,.,TRBV5-1,TGCGCCAGCAGCTTTAGTAGCAATCAGCCCCAGCATTTT,CASSFSSNQPQHF
TRBJ2-3,.,TRBD2,TRBV15,TGTGCCACCAGCAGCGAGCGGGGTAGCACAGATACGCAGTATTTT,CATSSERGSTDTQYF
TRBJ2-2,.,.,TRBV29-1,TGCAGCGTTGAAGACGCCGGGACTCGGGAAATTCGGGAGCTGTTTTTT,CSVEDAGTREIRELFF
TRBJ2-1,.,TRBD2,TRBV11-2,TGTGCCAGCAGCACCAAGCGGGGTTTAGATCCCTACAATGAGCAGTTCTTC,CASSTKRGLDPYNEQFF
TRBJ2-7,.,TRBD2,TRBV4-3,TGCGCCAGCAGCCAAGGGACTAGCGGCAGGAAGCAGTACTTC,CASSQGTSGRKQYF
TRBJ2-7,.,.,TRBV13,TGTGCCAGCAGCTTAGACAGGACGGGGGAGCAGTACTTC,CASSLDRTGEQYF
TRBJ1-2,.,.,TRBV6-6,TGTGCCAGCAGTTACTCCGGGGGGCAAAAGGACTATGGCTACACCTTC,CASSYSGGQKDYGYTF
TRBJ1-2,.,.,TRBV7-9,TGTGCCAGCAGCCTACGTACTGGGCAGGGGAACTATGGCTACACCTTC,CASSLRTGQGNYGYTF
TRBJ1-1,once,.,TRBV5-4,TGTGCCAGCAGCTTCTCCTTAATGAACACTGAAGCTTTCTTT,CASSFSLMNTEAFF
TRBJ2-7,.,.,TRBV9,TGTGCCAGCAGCGCCCACAGGGAGTCCTACGAGCAGTACTTC,CASSAHRESYEQYF
TRBJ2-3,.,TRBD2,TRBV9,TGTGCCAGCAGCGTAGAGGCAGGGCGGGGGGGCCTTAGCACAGATACGCAGTATTTT,CASSVEAGRGGLSTDTQYF
TRBJ1-2,.,.,TRBV9,TGTGCCAGCAGCATAAGTCCAGGGGAAATAAACTATGGCTACACCTTC,CASSISPGEINYGYTF